The source of this T cell receptor beta chain is a study of response to subunit inactivated influenza vaccine. Study-level results: A suggestion made by the authors is that each seasonal influenza vaccination recruits few new T cells.

In TCRdb, the RT-PCR reads were re-called with MiXCR into one record per CDR3 protein. The sample has just over 300,000 distinct CDR3 sequences; about 20% are singletons. The germline CDR1 and CDR2 sequences are SGHRS and YFSETQ. V was pared by 0 bases and J by 0 bases, with 12 bases between. The CDR3 spans 16 residues. There are many counts of this clonotype. Its antigen is not known. The receptor was derived from a man aged 45 to 75 who received an inactivated influenza vaccine. V is TRBV5-1 and J is TRBJ1-1; D unclear. Sequencing used PBMCs from blood, obtained about 20 months after vaccination. The CDR3 here is CASSLGPGSLNTEAFF. The CDR3, as DNA: TGCGCCAGCAGCTTGGGACCCGGGTCGTTGAACACTGAAGCTTTCTTT. Full variable domain (rest looked up from reference TRBV5-1 and TRBJ1-1): KAGVTQTPRYLIKTRGQQVTLSCSPISGHRSVSWYQQTPGQGLQFLFEYFSETQRNKGNFPGRFSGRQFSNSRSEMNVSTLELGDSALYLCASSLGPGSLNTEAFFGQGTRLTVV.